This T cell receptor (beta chain) was found in a study of cytomegalovirus exposure and HLA in healthy donors (dated by TCRdb to 2015 to 2018). About the study as a whole: In an earlier analysis of approximately 500 of the donors, about 270 Gb of sequence data and approximately 100 million unique TCR beta sequences from about 180 million T cells were reported. An early release covering some 640 HLA-typed donors comprised around 300 gigabases of sequencing data and approximately 85 million unique TCR sequences. Of the approximately 400 genotyped donors, around 81% fell in the genetic ancestry cluster associated with self-reported Caucasian donors. The study was designed to test whether signatures of past pathogen exposure could be identified by cataloging public T cell receptors. The T cell repertoires of several hundred subjects were profiled by immunosequencing and related to cytomegalovirus serostatus. In addition to the first cohort of 650 to 750 subjects, a separate validation cohort of 120 different subjects was used. High-throughput TCR immunosequencing, statistical association of individual TCRs with disease status, and machine learning were combined to predict cytomegalovirus infection status. In a later analysis, previously published TCR beta repertoires from roughly 710 donors were re-analyzed and high-resolution HLA genotyping was added so that TCR occurrence patterns could be studied. Rather than drawing on any new phenotypic data, the later analysis identified candidate immune exposures from TCR beta sequences and the way those sequences occurred across donors. An earlier analysis of 587 of the donors applied high-throughput TCR beta sequencing to assess whether each TCR beta V gene segment acted as functional or pseudogenic. Donor age, sex, ethnicity and CMV serostatus were collected together with the repertoire data. A later genetic analysis used genome-wide SNP genotypes for 398 of the 666 donors, treating that subset as a discovery cohort. Every discovery cohort repertoire had been produced on one sequencing platform. Class I and class II HLA loci were covered by the typing at four-digit resolution. Typing coverage varied by locus: roughly 620-630 donors for A, B, C, DRB1 and DQB1; around 560 for DQA1; around 610 for DPA1; more than 450 for DPB1. Four or five DR-DQ haplotypes were handled as single units for association and clustering, since linkage in the cohort was strong. Among about 370 genotyped donors of the cohort, an average of about 220,000 unique TCR beta nucleotide sequences was sequenced per donor, of which about 20% were non-productive.

Receptor amplification or capture employed the immunoSEQ multiplex PCR assay. For the multiplex PCR, a mixture combining 60 forward primers for TCR Vbeta segments and 13 reverse primers for TCR Jbeta segments was used. A multiplex PCR assay on genomic DNA amplified the CDR3 region of rearranged TCR beta genes. The Illumina HiSeq System was used to sequence the amplified TCR beta libraries as 87-base-pair reads. From the authors' description of their analysis: In a later analysis, 80 million or so unique TCR beta chains were counted across the 666 repertoires, and about 9.9 million of these chains were shared by at least two donors. Raw reads were error-corrected and collapsed into unique sequences with a nearest-neighbor algorithm that merged closely related sequences to remove PCR and sequencing errors. CDR3 sequences were aligned to IMGT reference sequences to assign V, D and J gene segments. For a sequence to be retained, at least a six-nucleotide match to both a V gene segment and a J gene segment was required. Rearrangements were called productive when the CDR3 lacked stop codons and stayed in frame with V and J; all others were non-productive. Following IMGT convention, CDR3 was defined as the stretch from the second conserved V-encoded cysteine up to the conserved J-encoded phenylalanine. The earlier analysis of 587 of the donors excluded sequences that lacked an unambiguous match to a single V gene segment. In an earlier analysis of 587 of the donors, a V segment was called functional when productive rearrangements were above 56.7%, and segregating when the standard deviation between donors exceeded 5%. A statistical classification framework was built for diagnosing cytomegalovirus status from the catalog of TCR beta chain sequences. In a later analysis, TCR nucleotide sequences were compared against IMGT/GENE-DB human TR gene sequences so that V and J genes could be assigned. Using the TCRdist pipeline, a later analysis assigned CDR3 sequences along with most-parsimonious VDJ recombination scenarios. A later analysis defined each TCR beta chain by its CDR3 amino acid sequence plus V-gene family, and excluded reads lacking a unique V-gene family. To address suspected cross-contamination and a sequencing artifact, a later analysis removed 450 to 700 highly shared, low-generation-probability nucleotide sequences. A later analysis calculated a clonal expansion index for each public chain from normalized within-repertoire ranks of inferred template counts. In a later analysis, generation probabilities were computed using a VDJ recombination model fitted to out-of-frame rearrangements, and the results were checked against IGoR. Hypergeometric tests were used in a later analysis to score TCR-TCR, TCR-HLA and TCR-CMV co-occurrence, with a repertoire-size bias correction applied to the TCR pairs. False discovery rates were estimated in a later analysis by permuting HLA or CMV assignments 20 times. In a later analysis, co-occurring TCRs were grouped using DBSCAN, with TCRdist sequence similarity added in when clustering inside HLA-allele-positive subsets. Repertoires with fewer than 30,000 or more than 120,000 public chains, plus five repertoires with anomalous nucleotide sharing, were excluded from co-occurrence clustering. Drawn from immuneACCESS, this table holds only the in-frame rearrangements with V and J called that TCRdb kept. Clones are partly lost; checked studies trace under half to an unresolved V gene and leave the rest unexplained. V and J calls and clone size are given by that table; D and trimming were obtained from the DNA. The sample yields 100,000 or so clones; 81% were counted once. In total, the top ten clones hold around 1.5% of the sample.

As for this clone: Its antigen is unknown. The junction departs from the called germline gene at one end, perhaps through a read error.

General study outcomes and caveats: In vitro tests confirmed that a few of the cytomegalovirus-associated TCR beta chains recognize cytomegalovirus antigens. In a later genetic analysis, a missense DCLRE1C variant was associated with V-gene and J-gene trimming of TCR beta chains, and the association was replicated in an independent cohort. In a later analysis, over 15,000 TCR beta sequences were associated with specific HLA alleles at a false discovery rate of 0.05. In a later analysis, several top co-occurrence clusters were reported to appear linked to parvovirus B19, influenza, CMV and Epstein-Barr virus. A group of highly shared sequence variants was considered likely to be a technical artifact of the sequencing pipeline. HLA typing was unavailable for some donors at each locus, so association tests used only the typed subset. The study gave a list of about 160 TCR beta chains associated with cytomegalovirus. In a later analysis, TCR association rates were found to vary across HLA loci, with the most associated TCRs seen for DRB1 alleles and the fewest for HLA-C alleles. In a later analysis, HLA-associated TCR beta chains showed more clonal expansion and lower generation probabilities than non-associated chains that were equally common. The presence/absence analyses assumed that sequencing depth was roughly uniform across donors, and that assumption may not be true. Correlated functional status among segregating V segments might reflect linkage disequilibrium, but an unknown experimental factor could not be ruled out. The classifier was reported to diagnose cytomegalovirus status with high specificity and sensitivity in both the original cohort and the validation cohort. When HLA alleles, especially DR and DQ, strongly co-occurred, TCR associations were difficult to assign to individual alleles. A further reported finding was that TCR beta sequences accurately predicted the HLA-A and HLA-B alleles for most subjects in the first cohort. Some IMGT-functional V segments, including TRBV6-2 and TRBV6-3, could not be distinguished by the 87-base-pair reads and were therefore excluded. It was suggested by the authors that the approach could potentially be generalized to other disease states and immunological phenotypes. Most TCR sequences were observed very rarely across donors, whereas some public TCRs were present in many individuals. This cohort had only TCR beta chains sequenced, and the lack of alpha or paired-chain data limited which features could be detected. In a later analysis, most CMV-associated TCR beta chains were found to appear HLA-restricted, with HLA associations seemingly driven largely by CMV exposure. Because counts were too low, seventeen rarely observed V segments, including chromosome 9 orphons, were left out of the earlier analysis of approximately 500 of the donors. In an earlier analysis of some 550 of the donors, most TCR beta V segments were observed in productive rearrangements about 90% or about 30% of the time, broadly matching IMGT annotations. The only immune exposure information available for the cohort was CMV serostatus. In a later genetic analysis, fewer N-insertions in productive TCRs were reported among donors in an Asian-associated ancestry cluster than the roughly 700-donor mean.

The cohort comprised hundreds of healthy bone marrow donors. Cohort members were all nominally healthy when sampled, although unrecorded immune exposures were likely present. The donor was CMV seronegative and was included in the group of a few hundred seronegative cohort members. A peripheral blood sample was provided by each donor, and peripheral blood mononuclear cells were used for TCR beta sequencing. The Qiagen DNeasy Blood Extraction Kit was used to extract genomic DNA from the blood cell samples. The CDR1 and CDR2 encoded by the germline V gene (reference sequence) are SEHNR and FQNEAQ. Inclusive of the bounding cysteine and phenylalanine, the CDR3 is 15 residues long. Solely the CDR3 DNA is kept, with 45 bases framed from the first base.

The TCR sequence derives from a middle-aged man in good health and CMV-seronegative. Recombination linked TRBV7-9 to TRBJ1-5; TRBD1 is a weak D gene call, 5 bases matching. Sequences were obtained from PBMCs. The CDR3 sequence is CSSSKVGGMGQPQHF. The sequenced DNA: TGTTCCAGCAGCAAGGTGGGGGGGATGGGTCAGCCCCAGCATTTT.